This record concerns one T cell receptor beta chain sequence. The authors ran a second PCR of roughly 6 to 11 cycles using a sample-barcoded 5' primer and a J-beta primer mix. TCRdb used MiXCR to reprocess the 5' RACE reads, holding one entry per CDR3 protein. Of over a million distinct CDR3 sequences in the sample, less than 25% are singletons; the top ten hold less than 0.75%. This entry belongs to a study of blood T cells in healthy people across ages. Germline-derived CDR1 and CDR2 are SGHTA and FQGNSA. Trimming at V came to 0 bases and at J to 6 bases, leaving 8 bases not matched to a gene. The CDR3 totals 16 residues. This sample also belongs to another study, concerning T cells of mothers and their children.

This receptor was identified in a girl aged 2-10 years in good health. The J gene is TRBJ1-2, the V gene TRBV7-2, with TRBD1 matching over 9 bases. Sequencing was performed on blood. The CDR3: CASSLAARTGDDGYTF. The DNA for the CDR3 is TGTGCCAGCAGCTTAGCAGCGAGGACAGGGGACGATGGCTACACCTTC.